This TCR beta chain was sequenced in a study of graft-versus-host responses after intestinal transplantation. As for the study in general: Transplant recipients had multivisceral, liver-intestinal, or isolated intestinal grafts.

There are 19 residues in the CDR3. CDR1 is MRHNA, CDR2 SNTAGT, per germline. The V gene end was trimmed by 0 bases and the J gene end by 3 bases; junction bases not matched to a gene: 14. TCRdb's copy holds only in-frame clones and misses some; the assay was immunoSEQ multiplex PCR. Altogether approximately 68,000 clones are present, 90% being singletons, with the ten largest covering 4%. Overall study results and limits: GvH clonotypes were identified within recipient marrow, with a subset emerging first in ileum or blood.

Turning to this clone: The antigen remains unidentified.

This receptor was taken from a human donor who was the organ donor for an intestinal transplant. The sample consisted of unstimulated CD8+ T cells sorted from spleen or lymph node cells, taken before transplant. V usage is TRBV6-4 and J usage is TRBJ2-7, with 10 positions matching TRBD1. CDR3 sequence: CASSDSTGTGVGWNYEQYV. The CDR3, as DNA: TGTGCCAGCAGTGACTCGACCGGGACAGGGGTTGGTTGGAACTACGAGCAGTACGTC.